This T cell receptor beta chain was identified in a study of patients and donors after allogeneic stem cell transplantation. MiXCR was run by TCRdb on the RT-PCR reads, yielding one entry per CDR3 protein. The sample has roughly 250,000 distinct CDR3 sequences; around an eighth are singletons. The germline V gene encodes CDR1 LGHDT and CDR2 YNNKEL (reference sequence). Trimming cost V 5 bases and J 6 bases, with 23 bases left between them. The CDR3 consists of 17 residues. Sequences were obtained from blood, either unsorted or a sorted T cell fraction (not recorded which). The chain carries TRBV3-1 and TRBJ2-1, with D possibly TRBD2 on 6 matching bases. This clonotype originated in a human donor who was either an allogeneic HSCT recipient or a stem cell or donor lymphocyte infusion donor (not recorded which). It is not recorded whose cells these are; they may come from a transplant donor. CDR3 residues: CASSSRPPQAGINEQFF. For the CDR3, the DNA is TGTGCCAGCAGCTCCCGGCCTCCGCAGGCGGGAATCAATGAGCAGTTCTTC.